This TCR beta chain was recorded in a study of cytomegalovirus exposure and HLA in healthy donors. About the research overall: Earlier, some 170 million T cells were analyzed, and 117 million unique TCR beta sequences were found among them.

In the PCR, 60 Vbeta and 13 Jbeta primers were used. Method: immunoSEQ multiplex PCR; TCRdb's copy keeps in-frame clones and lacks some. The sample carries roughly 120,000 clones, 65% to 80% recorded once. Source material: PBMCs. The origin of this receptor is a woman aged 40-49 years in good health and CMV-seropositive.

The CDR3: CASSQDPVGLAGSYEQYF. The CDR3, as DNA: TGTGCCAGCAGCCAAGATCCCGTGGGACTAGCGGGATCCTACGAGCAGTACTTC. The V gene is TRBV4-2, the J gene TRBJ2-7, with TRBD2 identical over 13 bases. The CDR3 spans 18 residues. Germline lookup yields CDR1 LGHNA and CDR2 YNFKEQ. Trimming removed 0 bases from V and 1 base from J; junction bases left unmatched: 6.